These 29 T cell receptor beta chains were sequenced from one sample in a study of blood T cell repertoires in COVID-19. Profiling relied on immunoSEQ multiplex PCR, and the TCRdb table lists in-frame clones only, not all of them. The sample holds 30,000 to 35,000 clones, 93% seen once. What was sequenced was peripheral blood. The receptors were gathered from a human donor in a cohort sampled during active COVID-19.

This rearrangement joins TRBV3-1 (or the pseudogene TRBV3-2) to TRBJ2-1; 7 bases agree with TRBD2. The germline CDR1 and CDR2 sequences are LGHDT and YNNKEL (reference sequence). CDR3 length: 15 amino acids. Unmatched junction bases numbered 10, after V lost 1 base and J lost 10 bases. CDR3 coding DNA: TGTGCCAGCAGCCAAGGTCTGGCGGGGGTTAGGGAGCAGTTCTTC. This codes for CASSQGLAGVREQFF.

J is TRBJ1-1 and V is TRBV12-2; the listed D gene, TRBD1, was not tested against the DNA. TRBV12-2 is a pseudogene locus. The CDR3 sequence is 19 residues long. The CDR3 reads CASRSQLPGTGTTNTEAFF. CDR3 DNA: TGTGCAAGTCGCTCCCAGCTCCCCGGGACAGGGACGACGAACACTGAAGCTTTCTTT.

V and J are TRBV11-2 and TRBJ2-7; TRBD2 agrees at 8 bases. The CDR3 loop spans 13 amino acids. V trimming: 3 bases; J trimming: 12 bases; junction bases outside the gene matches: 10. CDR1 is SGHAT and CDR2 is FQNNGV in the germline V gene. The CDR3 reads CASSFPGLDLPYF. Written as DNA, the CDR3 is TGTGCCAGCAGCTTCCCGGGACTAGATCTTCCGTACTTC.

The chain couples TRBV5-6 to TRBJ1-2; 7 bases are a match to TRBD1. CDR3 length equals 15 residues. The V gene end was trimmed by 3 bases and the J gene end by 3 bases; junction bases not matched to a gene: 8. Germline CDR1 and CDR2: SGHDT and YYEEEE. The CDR3 sequence is CASSSRQGMDYGYTF. CDR3 DNA sequence: TGTGCCAGCAGCTCGCGACAGGGAATGGACTATGGCTACACCTTC. The full variable domain, completed using reference TRBV5-6 and TRBJ1-2, is DAGVTQSPTHLIKTRGQQVTLRCSPKSGHDTVSWYQQALGQGPQFIFQYYEEEERQRGNFPDRFSGHQFPNYSSELNVNALLLGDSALYLCASSSRQGMDYGYTFGSGTRLTVV.

The V call is TRBV13, the J call TRBJ2-1; D unclear. Germline V gives CDR1 PRHDT, CDR2 FYEKMQ (reference sequence). The V gene lost 4 bases and the J gene lost 5 bases, with 15 bases spanning the gap. The CDR3 has 15 amino acids. Here the CDR3 DNA reads TGTGCCAGCAGCTCCGGTTACAGTGGAAACAATGAGCAGTTCTTC. This codes for CASSSGYSGNNEQFF.

The chain recombines TRBV7-9 with TRBJ1-6; D perhaps matches TRBD1 (5 bases). V lost 5 bases, J lost 14 bases, and 13 bases lay in between. Per germline, CDR1 SEHNR and CDR2 FQNEAQ (reference sequence). This CDR3 contains 12 residues. This CDR3 reads CASSATGGTLHF. The CDR3 DNA follows: TGTGCCAGCAGCGCCACAGGTGGGACCCTCCACTTT. Full variable domain (outside the CDR3, taken from reference TRBV7-9 and TRBJ1-6): DTGVSQNPRHKITKRGQNVTFRCDPISEHNRLYWYRQTLGQGPEFLTYFQNEAQLEKSRLLSDRFSAERPKGSFSTLEIQRTEQGDSAMYLCASSATGGTLHFGNGTRLTVT.

The chain employs TRBV9 and TRBJ2-3; possible D gene TRBD1, 6 bases. V dropped 2 bases and J dropped 3 bases, with 13 bases sitting between them. The germline gives CDR1 SGDLS, CDR2 YYNGEE. The CDR3 loop spans 15 amino acids. The CDR3 nucleotides read TGTGCCAGCAGCGTTCAAACGGGACATACAGATACGCAGTATTTT. The encoded protein is CASSVQTGHTDTQYF. The complete variable domain, with remaining parts taken from reference TRBV9 and TRBJ2-3, reads DSGVTQTPKHLITATGQRVTLRCSPRSGDLSVYWYQQSLDQGLQFLIQYYNGEERAKGNILERFSAQQFPDLHSELNLSSLELGDSALYFCASSVQTGHTDTQYFGPGTRLTVL.

This clone showed up just once. The rearrangement uses TRBV5-4 and TRBJ2-3; no clear D. Trimming stripped 9 bases from V and 4 bases from J, with 18 bases between. Germline lookup yields CDR1 SGHNT and CDR2 YYREEE (reference sequence). CDR3 length: 14 residues. CDR3 in amino acids: CATQAPSSADTQYF. CDR3 coding DNA: TGTGCCACCCAAGCGCCGAGTTCGGCAGATACGCAGTATTTT. Filled out from reference TRBV5-4 and TRBJ2-3, the complete variable domain reads ETGVTQSPTHLIKTRGQQVTLRCSSQSGHNTVSWYQQALGQGPQFIFQYYREEENGRGNFPPRFSGLQFPNYSSELNVNALELDDSALYLCATQAPSSADTQYFGPGTRLTVL.

The genes are TRBV7-9 and TRBJ2-2; 11 nucleotides match TRBD2. Germline V lookup: CDR1 SEHNR, CDR2 FQNEAQ (reference sequence). The junction had 13 bases not matched to a gene; V was cut back by 5 bases and J by 2 bases. This CDR3 spans 19 amino acids. The DNA of the CDR3 is TGTGCCAGCAGCCCCCCGCCCGAACTAGCGGGGGTAAACACCGGGGAGCTGTTTTTT. Protein sequence: CASSPPPELAGVNTGELFF.

The chain couples TRBV15 to TRBJ1-5; TRBD1 agrees at 9 bases. This CDR3 has 15 amino acids. Germline V gives CDR1 LNHNV, CDR2 YYDKDF (reference sequence). V shed 0 bases and J 6 bases; nucleotides not matched to a gene: 3. CDR3 coding DNA: TGTGCCACCAGCAGAGAAGGACAGGGGCCTCAGCCCCAGCATTTT. Its translation: CATSREGQGPQPQHF.

This clone was detected once. This sequence joins TRBV2 and TRBJ1-6; TRBD1 aligns across 7 bases. Germline trimming cut 6 bases from V and 0 bases from J; bases unmatched to any gene: 5. Per germline, CDR1 SNHLY and CDR2 FYNNEI. There are 16 residues in the CDR3. The CDR3, as DNA: TGTGCCAGCAGGAGGGGGCTTACCTCCTATAATTCACCCCTCCACTTT. Translating it yields CASRRGLTSYNSPLHF.

The V gene is TRBV7-8, the J gene TRBJ2-2; 12 nucleotides line up with TRBD2. Germline V gives CDR1 SGHVS, CDR2 FQNEAQ. The junction had 6 bases not matched to a gene; V was cut back by 6 bases and J by 7 bases. The CDR3 sequence is 15 residues long. The DNA of the CDR3 is TGTGCCAGCAGTACTAGCGGGAGGTTACTCGGGGAGCTGTTTTTT. Amino acids: CASSTSGRLLGELFF.

The chain has TRBV21-1 and TRBJ2-7; the table's D call of TRBD1 was not tested on the DNA. TRBV21-1 is marked as a pseudogene. The CDR3 is 16 residues long. The CDR3 sequence: CASSKADRDRPYEQYF. As DNA, the CDR3 is TGTGCCAGCAGCAAAGCTGACAGGGACAGGCCCTACGAGCAGTACTTC.

This clone was observed once. This chain links TRBV19 with TRBJ2-2; D is possibly TRBD1 (6 bases). Per the germline V gene, CDR1 is LNHDA and CDR2 is SQIVND (reference sequence). Trimming took off 7 bases at V and 1 base at J, with 10 bases between the two ends. The CDR3 sequence is 14 residues long. In DNA form, the CDR3 reads TGTGCCAGTATCGGGGACAAGAACACCGGGGAGCTGTTTTTT. It yields the protein CASIGDKNTGELFF. Together with reference TRBV19 and TRBJ2-2, the CDR3 gives the full variable domain: DGGITQSPKYLFRKEGQNVTLSCEQNLNHDAMYWYRQDPGQGLRLIYYSQIVNDFQKGDIAEGYSVSREKKESFPLTVTSAQKNPTAFYLCASIGDKNTGELFFGEGSRLTVL.

The rearrangement links TRBV5-1 to TRBJ1-1, with D possibly being TRBD1 (5 bases). This CDR3 region has 14 residues. Germline-derived CDR1 and CDR2 are SGHRS and YFSETQ. V was shortened by 1 base and J by 1 base, with 8 bases between the two germline ends. The chain's CDR3 is CASSLTGGNTEAFF. The CDR3, as DNA: TGCGCCAGCAGCTTGACCGGGGGGAACACTGAAGCTTTCTTT.

V gene TRBV5-1 combines with J gene TRBJ2-1, with 7 bases fitting TRBD1. Germline CDR1 reads SGHRS; CDR2 reads YFSETQ. The CDR3 has 13 residues. Trimming removed 4 bases from V and 9 bases from J; junction bases left unmatched: 7. The CDR3 DNA reads as TGCGCCAGCAGCGCTACAGGGGCGGGTGAGCAGTTCTTC. Its translation: CASSATGAGEQFF.

In its sample, this clone was seen once. This CDR3 is CASSQGDFSNYEQYF. CDR3 nucleotide sequence: TGCGCCAGCAGCCAAGGGGACTTCTCCAACTACGAGCAGTACTTC. The V gene is TRBV4-1, the J gene TRBJ2-7; maybe TRBD2 (6 bases). Deletions cut 1 base from V and 3 bases from J, with 13 bases between. The CDR3 contains 15 residues. Germline CDR1 MGHRA, CDR2 YSYEKL.

This rearrangement joins TRBV9 to TRBJ1-1; 11 bases fit TRBD1. CDR1 and CDR2 from the germline V gene are SGDLS and YYNGEE. V trimming: 4 bases; J trimming: 6 bases; junction bases outside the gene matches: 5. This CDR3 region has 14 residues. The chain's CDR3 is CASSKEGQGAEAFF. The CDR3 DNA is TGTGCCAGCAGCAAAGAGGGACAGGGGGCTGAAGCTTTCTTT. Full variable domain (missing parts from reference TRBV9 and TRBJ1-1): DSGVTQTPKHLITATGQRVTLRCSPRSGDLSVYWYQQSLDQGLQFLIQYYNGEERAKGNILERFSAQQFPDLHSELNLSSLELGDSALYFCASSKEGQGAEAFFGQGTRLTVV.

V and J are TRBV14 and TRBJ2-2; D perhaps matches TRBD1 (6 bases). The CDR3 totals 16 residues. Deletions cut 3 bases from V and 6 bases from J, with 17 bases between. Germline CDR1 and CDR2: SGHDN and FVKESK. The CDR3 loop reads CASSQLVGTHPGELFF. For the CDR3, the DNA is TGTGCCAGCAGCCAGCTCGTCGGGACACACCCCGGGGAGCTGTTTTTT.

CDR3 in amino acids: CASSIEGATKNIQYF. CDR3 DNA: TGTGCCAGTAGTATTGAGGGGGCGACCAAAAACATTCAGTACTTC. V and J are TRBV19 and TRBJ2-4, with TRBD1 matching 7 bases. The trim removed 3 bases at V and 2 bases at J, leaving 4 bases unmatched. Germline V gene data show CDR1 as LNHDA and CDR2 as SQIVND (reference sequence). The CDR3 totals 15 residues.

The chain joins TRBV4-1 to TRBJ1-2; possibly TRBD1 for D (6 bases). This CDR3 comprises 17 residues. The V gene's germline CDR1 is MGHRA and CDR2 YSYEKL. Trimming left V 2 bases short and J 0 bases short, with 16 bases between. The CDR3 sequence: CASSQITDRRANYGYTF. CDR3 DNA sequence: TGCGCCAGCAGCCAAATCACAGACAGGAGAGCTAACTATGGCTACACCTTC.

The V and J genes are TRBV27 and TRBJ2-3, with 11 positions matching TRBD2. The V gene's germline CDR1 is MNHEY and CDR2 SMNVEV (reference sequence). The J segment lost 5 bases and the V segment lost 5 bases, leaving 6 bases of the junction unmatched. The CDR3 contains 15 residues. This CDR3 is CASSRSLAGGDTQYF. The DNA for the CDR3 is TGTGCCAGCAGTCGAAGTCTAGCGGGAGGAGATACGCAGTATTTT.

The J gene is TRBJ2-5, the V gene TRBV12-3 or TRBV12-4; D remains ambiguous. This CDR3 spans 13 amino acids. Between the trimmed V and J ends, which lost 3 bases and 2 bases, there was a span of 7 bases. The CDR3 sequence: CASSLSNQETQYF. The DNA for the CDR3 is TGTGCCAGCAGTTTGTCAAATCAAGAGACCCAGTACTTC.

The chain is built from TRBV5-4 and TRBJ2-1, with TRBD1 identical over 9 bases. CDR1 is SGHNT and CDR2 is YYREEE in the germline V gene (reference sequence). The CDR3 runs 15 residues. Trimming at V came to 0 bases and at J to 7 bases, leaving 5 bases not matched to a gene. The CDR3 protein is CASSLEGQGHNEQFF. The CDR3 DNA reads as TGTGCCAGCAGCTTGGAGGGACAGGGTCATAATGAGCAGTTCTTC.

V is TRBV7-9 and J is TRBJ1-2, with D possibly being TRBD1 (5 bases). Between the trimmed V and J ends, which lost 5 bases and 2 bases, there was a span of 18 bases. CDR1 is SEHNR and CDR2 is FQNEAQ in the germline V gene (reference sequence). The CDR3 is 16 residues long. The CDR3 sequence is CASSPSGWGGNYGYTF. The DNA for the CDR3 is TGTGCCAGCAGCCCAAGTGGTTGGGGCGGAAACTATGGCTACACCTTC. The full variable domain, with the rest looked up from reference TRBV7-9 and TRBJ1-2, is DTGVSQNPRHKITKRGQNVTFRCDPISEHNRLYWYRQTLGQGPEFLTYFQNEAQLEKSRLLSDRFSAERPKGSFSTLEIQRTEQGDSAMYLCASSPSGWGGNYGYTFGSGTRLTVV.

The chain couples TRBV5-1 to TRBJ2-5, with a possible D match to TRBD1 (5 bases). The CDR3 sequence is 13 residues long. Per germline, CDR1 SGHRS and CDR2 YFSETQ. The V end was cut by 9 bases, the J end by 1 base, with 13 bases between. CDR3 amino acids: CANLPGIQETQYF. In DNA form, the CDR3 reads TGCGCCAACCTGCCAGGGATCCAAGAGACCCAGTACTTC.

This chain connects TRBV15 to TRBJ2-1; maybe TRBD2 (5 bases). The CDR3 totals 16 residues. V lost 0 bases to trimming and J lost 13 bases, with 22 bases between them. Germline CDR1 and CDR2: LNHNV and YYDKDF (reference sequence). The CDR3 DNA is TGTGCCACCAGCAGAGACCGACATCGAGGGTTCATGGGTCAGTTCTTC. This gives the protein CATSRDRHRGFMGQFF.

The V and J genes are TRBV19 and TRBJ2-1, with TRBD2 identical over 11 bases. This CDR3 comprises 18 residues. Germline loops: CDR1 LNHDA, CDR2 SQIVND (reference sequence). V shed 4 bases, J shed 2 bases, and the junction held 10 bases outside the gene matches. This chain's CDR3 is CASSTQLAGVLPYNEQFF. As DNA, the CDR3 is TGTGCCAGTAGTACACAACTAGCGGGAGTTCTCCCCTACAATGAGCAGTTCTTC.

The chain couples TRBV5-5 to TRBJ2-7, with 10 bases identical to TRBD1. The CDR3 consists of 14 residues. Germline V gene data show CDR1 as SGHKS and CDR2 as YYEKEE (reference sequence). The V gene end was trimmed by 3 bases and the J gene end by 3 bases; junction bases not matched to a gene: 3. The CDR3: CASSSDRGIYEQYF. In DNA form, the CDR3 reads TGTGCCAGCAGCTCGGACAGGGGGATCTACGAGCAGTACTTC.